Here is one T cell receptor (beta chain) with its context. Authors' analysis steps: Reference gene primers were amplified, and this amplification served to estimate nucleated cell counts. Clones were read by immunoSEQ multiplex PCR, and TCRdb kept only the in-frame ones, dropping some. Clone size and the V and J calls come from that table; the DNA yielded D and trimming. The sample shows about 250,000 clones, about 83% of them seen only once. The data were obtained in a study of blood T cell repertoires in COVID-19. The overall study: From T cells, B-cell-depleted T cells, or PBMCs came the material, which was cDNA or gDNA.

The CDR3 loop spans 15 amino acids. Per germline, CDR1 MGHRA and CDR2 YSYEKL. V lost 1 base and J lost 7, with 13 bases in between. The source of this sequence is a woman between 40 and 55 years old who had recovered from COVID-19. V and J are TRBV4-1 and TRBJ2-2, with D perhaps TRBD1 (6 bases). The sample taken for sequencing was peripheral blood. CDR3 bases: TGCGCCAGCAGCCAAGGTTGGACAGCCGGCGGGGAGCTGTTTTTT. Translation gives CASSQGWTAGGELFF.